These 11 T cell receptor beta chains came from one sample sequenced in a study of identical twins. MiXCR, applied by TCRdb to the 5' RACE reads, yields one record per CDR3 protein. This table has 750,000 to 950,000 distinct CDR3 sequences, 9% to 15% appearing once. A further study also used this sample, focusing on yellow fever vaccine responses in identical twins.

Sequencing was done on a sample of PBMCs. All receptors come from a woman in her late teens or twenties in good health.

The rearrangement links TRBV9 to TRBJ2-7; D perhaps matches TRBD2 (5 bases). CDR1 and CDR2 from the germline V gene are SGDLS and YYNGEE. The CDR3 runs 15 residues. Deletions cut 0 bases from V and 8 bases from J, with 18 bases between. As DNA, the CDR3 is TGTGCCAGCAGCGTAGTTTCTAGCAAGCGGTATCAGCAGTACGTC. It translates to CASSVVSSKRYQQYV.

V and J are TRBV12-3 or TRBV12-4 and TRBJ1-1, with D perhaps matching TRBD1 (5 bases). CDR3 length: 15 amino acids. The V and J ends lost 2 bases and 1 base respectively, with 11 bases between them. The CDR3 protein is CASSLRSGRNTEAFF. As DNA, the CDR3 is TGTGCCAGCAGTTTACGGTCGGGGCGGAACACTGAAGCTTTCTTT.

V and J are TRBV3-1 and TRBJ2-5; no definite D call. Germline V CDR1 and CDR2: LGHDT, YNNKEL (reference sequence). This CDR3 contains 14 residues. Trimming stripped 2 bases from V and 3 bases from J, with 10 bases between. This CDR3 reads CASSQRLTEETQYF. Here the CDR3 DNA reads TGTGCCAGCAGCCAACGCCTTACAGAAGAGACCCAGTACTTC.

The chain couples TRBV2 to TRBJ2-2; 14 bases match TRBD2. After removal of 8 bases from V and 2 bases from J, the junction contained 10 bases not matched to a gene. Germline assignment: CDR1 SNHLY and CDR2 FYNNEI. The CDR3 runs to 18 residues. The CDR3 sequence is CASDTKTSGRGNTGELFF. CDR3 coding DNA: TGTGCCAGCGATACTAAGACTAGCGGGAGGGGAAACACCGGGGAGCTGTTTTTT.

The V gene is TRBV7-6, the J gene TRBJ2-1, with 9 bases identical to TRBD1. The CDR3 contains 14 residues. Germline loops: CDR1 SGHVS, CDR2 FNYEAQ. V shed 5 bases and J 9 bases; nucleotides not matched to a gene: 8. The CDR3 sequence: CASSPSGTGREQFF. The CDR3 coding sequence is TGTGCCAGCAGCCCCTCCGGGACAGGGCGTGAGCAGTTCTTC.

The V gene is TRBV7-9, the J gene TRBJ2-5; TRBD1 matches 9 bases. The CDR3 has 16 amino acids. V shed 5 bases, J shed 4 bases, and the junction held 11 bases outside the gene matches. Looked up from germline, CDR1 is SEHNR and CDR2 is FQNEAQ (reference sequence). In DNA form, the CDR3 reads TGTGCCAGCAGCCCCCCACAGGGGGCTTTCGTAGAGACCCAGTACTTC. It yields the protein CASSPPQGAFVETQYF.

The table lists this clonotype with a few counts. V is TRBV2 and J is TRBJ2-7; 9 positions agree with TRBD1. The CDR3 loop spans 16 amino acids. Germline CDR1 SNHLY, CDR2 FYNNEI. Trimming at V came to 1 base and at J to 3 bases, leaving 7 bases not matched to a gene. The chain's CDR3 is CASSEVGTGIVYEQYF. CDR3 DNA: TGTGCCAGCAGTGAAGTGGGGACAGGGATAGTCTACGAGCAGTACTTC. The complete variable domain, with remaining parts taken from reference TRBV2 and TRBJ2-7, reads EPEVTQTPSHQVTQMGQEVILRCVPISNHLYFYWYRQILGQKVEFLVSFYNNEISEKSEIFDDQFSVERPDGSNFTLKIRSTKLEDSAMYFCASSEVGTGIVYEQYFGPGTRLTVT.

The CDR3 DNA follows: TGTGCCAGCAGTGAAACCTCCTGGGAGCAGTACTTC. It encodes CASSETSWEQYF. The chain is built from TRBV2 and TRBJ2-7; D gene ambiguous. The CDR3 covers 12 residues. Trimming removed 2 bases from V and 7 bases from J, with 9 bases in between. CDR1 SNHLY and CDR2 FYNNEI come from the germline V gene. Variable domain in full (rest from reference TRBV2 and TRBJ2-7): EPEVTQTPSHQVTQMGQEVILRCVPISNHLYFYWYRQILGQKVEFLVSFYNNEISEKSEIFDDQFSVERPDGSNFTLKIRSTKLEDSAMYFCASSETSWEQYFGPGTRLTVT.

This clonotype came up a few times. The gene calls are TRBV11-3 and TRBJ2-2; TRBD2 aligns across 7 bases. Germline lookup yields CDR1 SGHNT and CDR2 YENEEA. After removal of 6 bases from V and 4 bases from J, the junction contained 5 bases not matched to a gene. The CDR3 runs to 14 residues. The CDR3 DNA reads TGTGCCAGCAGGTCTAGCGGAAGCACCGGGGAGCTGTTTTTT. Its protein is CASRSSGSTGELFF.

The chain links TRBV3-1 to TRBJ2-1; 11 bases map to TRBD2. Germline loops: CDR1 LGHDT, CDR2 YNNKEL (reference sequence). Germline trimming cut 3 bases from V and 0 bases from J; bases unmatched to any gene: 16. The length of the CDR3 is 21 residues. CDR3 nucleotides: TGTGCCAGCAGCCAGGGGGTCGGGGGACTAGCGGCCCCTTACTCCTACAATGAGCAGTTCTTC. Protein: CASSQGVGGLAAPYSYNEQFF.

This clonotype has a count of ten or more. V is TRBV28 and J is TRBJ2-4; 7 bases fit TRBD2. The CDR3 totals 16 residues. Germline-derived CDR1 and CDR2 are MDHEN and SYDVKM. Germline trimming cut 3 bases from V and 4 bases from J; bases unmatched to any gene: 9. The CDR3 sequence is CASSLSFGEGKNIQYF. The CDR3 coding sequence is TGTGCCAGCAGTTTGTCATTTGGGGAGGGAAAAAACATTCAGTACTTC.